This is a list of T cell receptor beta chains from one sample in a study of shared clonotypes between healthy human individuals. TCRdb keeps only in-frame clones here, not all; method: immunoSEQ multiplex PCR. The sample carries approximately 1,000,000 clones, 60% to 80% recorded once. Sequenced: memory CD4+ T cells from PBMCs. Source of these receptors: a man younger than 30 in good health. Some clones in this sample may be carry-over from other donors' samples. Both conserved end residues are part of each CDR3. The D gene is left open where the match is weak. Clone sizes are given selectively: once, few, many, or a class where the clone is expanded.

clone_size j_call d_call v_call cdr3_nt cdr3_aa
once TRBJ1-1 - TRBV5-4 TGTGCCAGCAGCCAAGACGGTCCGAACACTGAAGCTTTCTTT CASSQDGPNTEAFF
- TRBJ2-7 - TRBV5-1 TGCGCCAGCAGCCGTACAGGGAACTCAGAGGACGAGCAGTACTTC CASSRTGNSEDEQYF
- TRBJ1-5 - TRBV5-1 TGCGCCAGCAGCTTCTCTCCCCGGCAGCCCCAGCATTTT CASSFSPRQPQHF
- TRBJ1-4 - TRBV2 TGTGCCAGCAGTCCAACAGGGCGGGCAAAACTGTTTTTT CASSPTGRAKLFF
- TRBJ2-1 TRBD1 TRBV5-1 TGCGCCAGCAGCCGCGCCGGGACAGGCTCCTACAATGAGCAGTTCTTC CASSRAGTGSYNEQFF
once TRBJ2-7 - TRBV7-9 TGTGCCAGCCATAGAGGGGAGGCCACGGGGGAGCAGTACTTC CASHRGEATGEQYF
- TRBJ2-2 TRBD1 TRBV18 TGTGCCAGCTCACCTAGGACAGGGGACACCGGGGAGCTGTTTTTT CASSPRTGDTGELFF
- TRBJ2-7 - TRBV2 TGTGCCAGCAGACGCGCAGGGGAGAGCGGCGAGCAGTACTTC CASRRAGESGEQYF
once TRBJ2-7 TRBD2 TRBV28 TGTGCCAGCTCGGGAGGGTACGAGCAGTACTTC CASSGGYEQYF
- TRBJ2-6 TRBD1 TRBV5-1 TGCGCCAGCAGCGGGACAGGTAGCTCTGGGGCCAACGTCCTGACTTTC CASSGTGSSGANVLTF
- TRBJ2-7 TRBD1 TRBV4-2 TGTGCCAGCAGCCAAGCGAGGGGACAGGGATACGAGCAGTACTTC CASSQARGQGYEQYF
- TRBJ2-5 TRBD2 TRBV14 TGTGCCAGCAGTCGGCTAGCGGGAGCCCAAGAGACCCAGTACTTC CASSRLAGAQETQYF
- TRBJ1-1 - TRBV11-2 TGTGCCAGCAGCTTAGGTCAGCTTCTGAACACTGAAGCTTTCTTT CASSLGQLLNTEAFF
few TRBJ2-2 - TRBV7-7 TGTGCCAGCAGCTCGGGCAGACAGAACACCGGGGAGCTGTTTTTT CASSSGRQNTGELFF
- TRBJ1-4 - TRBV5-4 TGTGCCAGCAGCTTGGGGGGAGCAACTAATGAAAAACTGTTTTTT CASSLGGATNEKLFF
- TRBJ2-3 TRBD1 TRBV2 TGTGCCAGCAGCGGGGGACAGGGAGGATCGGATACGCAGTATTTT CASSGGQGGSDTQYF
- TRBJ2-7 TRBD1 TRBV5-4 TGTGCCAGCAGCTTACCGGGACAGGGGACCTACGAGCAGTACTTC CASSLPGQGTYEQYF
- TRBJ1-4 - TRBV5-4 TGTGCCAGCAGCTACAAACCGCAGGGGATCTTCGATGAAAAACTGTTTTTT CASSYKPQGIFDEKLFF
- TRBJ2-5 - TRBV19 TGTGCCAGTAGTCCCCGGCTCCAACCCTCCTACGAACAGTACTTC CASSPRLQPSYEQYF
- TRBJ1-5 TRBD1 TRBV6-5 TGTGCCAGCAGCCACCACGACAGGGAGGATCAGCCCCAGCATTTT CASSHHDREDQPQHF
- TRBJ2-3 - TRBV4-1 TGCGCCAGCAGCCAACTGAGGACTGGGCCGGATACGCAGTATTTT CASSQLRTGPDTQYF
few TRBJ1-1 TRBD1 TRBV28 TGTGCCAGCAGTTTATTACCGGGACAGGGGGCCTACACTGAAGCTTTCTTT CASSLLPGQGAYTEAFF
- TRBJ2-1 TRBD2 TRBV5-4 TGTGCCAGCAGCAGGAGGACTAGCGGGAGGGCGAATGAGCAGTTCTTC CASSRRTSGRANEQFF
few TRBJ2-6 TRBD1 TRBV5-1 TGCGCCAGCAGCGAACAGGGGTTCCCTGGGGCCAACGTCCTGACTTTC CASSEQGFPGANVLTF
- TRBJ2-1 - TRBV29-1 TGCAGCGTCCCAAGGTTGGGACGGAGCGAGCAGTTCTTC CSVPRLGRSEQFF
few TRBJ2-7 - TRBV5-5 TGTGCCAGCAGCTTATCGACAGGCCAGTCCTACGAGCAGTACTTC CASSLSTGQSYEQYF
- TRBJ2-5 TRBD2 TRBV7-6 TGTGCCAGCAGCCTGGGACTAGCGGGAGGGGGTCAAGAGACCCAGTACTTC CASSLGLAGGGQETQYF
- TRBJ2-1 TRBD1 TRBV18 TGTGCCAGCTCACCAACACAGGGGAGTAGGAATGAGCAGTTCTTC CASSPTQGSRNEQFF
- TRBJ1-1 TRBD1 TRBV28 TGTGCCAGCAGTTCGCGACAGGGGGCTCATCGTGAAGCTTTCTTT CASSSRQGAHREAFF
- TRBJ2-1 TRBD2 TRBV18 TGTGCCAGCTCCCTGGGACTAGCGGGAGTCTCCAATGAGCAGTTCTTC CASSLGLAGVSNEQFF
- TRBJ1-4 TRBD1 TRBV28 TGTGCCAGCAGTTTGGCAGGACAGGGGGGCTTGGAAAAACTGTTTTTT CASSLAGQGGLEKLFF
- TRBJ2-7 TRBD1 TRBV19 TGTGCCAGTAGTATTGGAGACAGGGGTCTATACGAGCAGTACTTC CASSIGDRGLYEQYF
- TRBJ2-1 TRBD2 TRBV9 TGTGCCAGCAGCACCCGACTAGCCAGCAATGAGCAGTTCTTC CASSTRLASNEQFF
- TRBJ2-6 TRBD1 TRBV5-4 TGTGCCAGCAGCTCAGGACAGGTCTCTGGGGCCAACGTCCTGACTTTC CASSSGQVSGANVLTF
- TRBJ2-1 TRBD2 TRBV5-4 TGTGCCAGCAGCTCCCCGACTAGCGGGAGTGATGAGCAGTTCTTC CASSSPTSGSDEQFF
- TRBJ1-2 - TRBV12-5 TGTGCTAGTGGCCCCGGAAGGGGGACTCGGGATGGCTACACCTTC CASGPGRGTRDGYTF
- TRBJ2-2 - TRBV2 TGTGCCAGCAGTCCAGACAGCCCAACTCTCACCGGGGAGCTGTTTTTT CASSPDSPTLTGELFF
- TRBJ2-1 TRBD2 TRBV4-2 TGTGCCAGCAGCCAAGATATAGCGGGAGTACATAATGAGCAGTTCTTC CASSQDIAGVHNEQFF
- TRBJ2-2 - TRBV19 TGTGCCAGTAGTAGCTCCCCCCCCGGGGAGCTGTTTTTC CASSSSPPGELFF
- TRBJ1-2 - TRBV10-3 TGTGCCATCGGCGCCGAGGACTATGGCTACACCTTC CAIGAEDYGYTF
- TRBJ2-3 TRBD1 TRBV9 TGTGCCAGCAGCGTCGCCGGACAGGGGACCACAGATACGCAGTATTTT CASSVAGQGTTDTQYF
few TRBJ1-4 - TRBV6-6 TGTGCCATCTCATCGGGAGACCCGGCTGGGTGGAAACTGTTTTTT CAISSGDPAGWKLFF
- TRBJ2-3 TRBD2 TRBV7-9 TGTGCCAGCAGCCCCGGACTAGCTGGAGATACGCAGTATTTT CASSPGLAGDTQYF
- TRBJ1-1 - TRBV18 TGTGCCAGCTCACCAGATTACGGCGGGGACACTGAAGCTTTCTTT CASSPDYGGDTEAFF
many TRBJ2-3 - TRBV10-3 TGTGCCATGAGTATGGCTAGCGCCACAGATACGCAGTATTTT CAMSMASATDTQYF
- TRBJ2-1 - TRBV5-1 TGCGCCAGCAGCCCCGCTCAACGCTACAATGAGCAGTTCTTC CASSPAQRYNEQFF
- TRBJ2-5 - TRBV7-8 TGTGCCAGCAGCTCAAACGGCAGGTACCCAAAAGAGACCCAGTACTTC CASSSNGRYPKETQYF
few TRBJ1-1 TRBD1 TRBV5-6 TGTGCCAGCAGCTTAGGACAGGGTGGGAACACTGAAGCTTTCTTT CASSLGQGGNTEAFF
- TRBJ1-1 - TRBV6-4 TGTGCCAGCAGTGATTCGCGGGGTAAAGCTTTCTTT CASSDSRGKAFF
few TRBJ1-3 - TRBV7-2 TGTGCCAGCAGCTTTAATTTAGCCGGCTCTGGAAACACCATATATTTT CASSFNLAGSGNTIYF
- TRBJ1-3 TRBD1 TRBV4-1 TGCGCCAGCAGCCGCCAGGGGGAGTCTGGAAACACCATATATTTT CASSRQGESGNTIYF
- TRBJ1-3 - TRBV5-1 TGCGCCAGCAGCTTGGGAGGGACTCCCTCTGGAAACACCATATATTTT CASSLGGTPSGNTIYF
- TRBJ1-5 - TRBV6-5 TGTGCCAGCAGTTACTCGGGCAGGGCTAGCAATCAGCCCCAGCATTTT CASSYSGRASNQPQHF
few TRBJ2-1 TRBD2 TRBV18 TGTGCCAGCTCACCGAGCGGGAGTGTCTACAATGAGCAGTTCTTC CASSPSGSVYNEQFF
- TRBJ1-4 - TRBV18 TGTGCCAGCTCACCATCAGAGACCGGGGTAAAACTGTTTTTT CASSPSETGVKLFF
- TRBJ2-5 TRBD2 TRBV29-1 TGCAGCGTTGGGCGGGAGCTGGGTTATGAGCAGTACTTC CSVGRELGYEQYF
- TRBJ2-1 TRBD2 TRBV19 TGTGCCAGTAATCCGACTAGCGGGACAATGATCTTC CASNPTSGTMIF
- TRBJ2-2 TRBD2 TRBV5-8 TGTGCCAGCAGCGAAGGATGGAGGGTAGCGGGTGCTGACACCGGGGAGCTGTTTTTT CASSEGWRVAGADTGELFF
- TRBJ1-3 TRBD1 TRBV5-1 TGCGCCACCCTGCCCCCCGGACAGGGCCCTTCTGGAAACACCATATATTTT CATLPPGQGPSGNTIYF
once TRBJ2-7 - TRBV18 TGTGCCAGCTCACCCAGTTCAGACGAGCAGTACTTC CASSPSSDEQYF